The 17 T cell receptor beta chains presented below share a single source sample, sequenced in a study of shared clonotypes between healthy human individuals. Method: immunoSEQ multiplex PCR; TCRdb's copy keeps in-frame clones and lacks some. This sample has 2,100,000 or so clones, with 90% to 97% found just once. The material sequenced was naive CD4+ T cells sorted from blood. Sample subset: CD45RA+ positively selected. All receptors come from a man aged 18 to 29 in good health.

The V and J genes are TRBV5-1 and TRBJ2-3, with D perhaps TRBD2 (6 bases). V gave up 4 bases and J gave up 2 bases, with 11 bases separating them. CDR1 and CDR2 from the germline V gene are SGHRS and YFSETQ. This CDR3 comprises 14 residues. The CDR3 DNA is TGCGCCAGCAGCGCGGGACTTCTCACAGATACGCAGTATTTT. It is translated as CASSAGLLTDTQYF.

The chain has TRBV4-1 and TRBJ2-1; 8 bases are shared with TRBD2. This CDR3 has 14 amino acids. The ends lost 3 bases at V and 13 bases at J; junction bases unmatched: 11. Germline lookup yields CDR1 MGHRA and CDR2 YSYEKL. CDR3 sequence reads: CASSHRGGAGGQFF. CDR3 nucleotides: TGCGCCAGCAGCCACCGCGGAGGCGCGGGAGGACAGTTCTTC.

The rearrangement links TRBV5-4 to TRBJ1-4; D is undetermined. The germline V and J ends were trimmed by 4 bases and 7 bases, with 17 bases remaining between them. Germline V gives CDR1 SGHNT, CDR2 YYREEE (reference sequence). This CDR3 has 15 residues. The CDR3, as DNA: TGTGCCAGCAGCCTAGGACCCCGGACGGGTGAAAAACTGTTTTTT. It encodes CASSLGPRTGEKLFF.

As to this clone: The same CDR3 can be traced to other DNA sequences in this sample. The V and J genes are TRBV18 and TRBJ1-1; D unresolved. Trimming pared 1 base from V and 0 bases from J, leaving 6 bases between. Germline CDR1 reads KGHSH; CDR2 reads LQKENI. The CDR3 totals 14 residues. The chain's CDR3 is CASSPQGLNTEAFF. CDR3 sequence (DNA): TGTGCCAGCTCACCACAGGGTTTGAACACTGAAGCTTTCTTT.

The chain is built from TRBV5-4 and TRBJ2-3, with 12 bases matching TRBD2. J was trimmed by 4 bases and V by 4 bases; bases with no gene match: 4. This CDR3 has 15 residues. CDR1 and CDR2 from the germline V gene are SGHNT and YYREEE (reference sequence). CDR3 residues: CASSPSGGVSDTQYF. In DNA form, the CDR3 reads TGTGCCAGCAGCCCTAGCGGGGGGGTCTCAGATACGCAGTATTTT.

The chain combines TRBV10-3 with TRBJ2-7; D is perhaps TRBD2 (5 bases). V was shortened by 2 bases and J by 3 bases, with 11 bases between the two germline ends. The length of the CDR3 is 14 residues. CDR1 is ENHRY, CDR2 SYGVKD, per germline. This CDR3 reads CAISEISASYEQYF. In DNA, the CDR3 is TGTGCCATCAGTGAGATTAGCGCGAGCTACGAGCAGTACTTC.

The chain has TRBV6-1 and TRBJ2-7; 12 bases line up with TRBD1. Looked up from germline, CDR1 is MNHNS and CDR2 is SASEGT. CDR3 length: 15 residues. The trim removed 4 bases at V and 5 bases at J, leaving 6 bases unmatched. The DNA for the CDR3 is TGTGCCAGCAGTGCCCCGGGACAGGGGGCGAACGAGCAGTACTTC. The encoded protein is CASSAPGQGANEQYF.

V usage is TRBV6-6 and J usage is TRBJ2-1; 10 bases fit TRBD1. The CDR3 has 15 amino acids. The germline gives CDR1 MNHNY, CDR2 SVGAGI (reference sequence). After removal of 4 bases from V and 7 bases from J, the junction contained 7 bases not matched to a gene. The DNA of the CDR3 is TGTGCCAGCAGTTCCCCCGGGACAGGGGTAAATGAGCAGTTCTTC. Its translation: CASSSPGTGVNEQFF.

The chain uses TRBV6-1 and TRBJ1-2, with no clear D. The germline CDR1 and CDR2 sequences are MNHNS and SASEGT. This CDR3 is 11 amino acids long. Trimming took 8 bases from V and 6 from J, leaving 10 bases between them. The CDR3 nucleotides read TGTGCCAGCGGGAGTTTCGATGGCTACACCTTC. This sequence encodes CASGSFDGYTF.

The chain is built from TRBV4-3 and TRBJ2-2; no firm D call. This CDR3 spans 14 amino acids. Trimming took off 0 bases at V and 8 bases at J, with 10 bases between the two ends. Germline CDR1 is LGHNA and CDR2 is YSLEER. CDR3 in DNA: TGCGCCAGCAGCCAAGATTTACTCGCTGGGGAGCTGTTTTTT. Translation gives CASSQDLLAGELFF.

The chain has TRBV7-2 and TRBJ1-3; a possible D gene is TRBD1 (6 bases). The V gene's germline CDR1 is SGHTA and CDR2 FQGNSA. V gave up 2 bases and J gave up 0 bases, with 11 bases separating them. The CDR3 loop spans 16 amino acids. This CDR3 reads CASSLSGASSGNTIYF. CDR3 sequence (DNA): TGTGCCAGCAGCTTATCAGGGGCGAGCTCTGGAAACACCATATATTTT. Full variable domain (missing parts from reference TRBV7-2 and TRBJ1-3): GAGVSQSPSNKVTEKGKDVELRCDPISGHTALYWYRQSLGQGLEFLIYFQGNSAPDKSGLPSDRFSAERTGGSVSTLTIQRTQQEDSAVYLCASSLSGASSGNTIYFGEGSWLTVV.

The J gene is TRBJ2-7, the V gene TRBV7-2; 7 positions agree with TRBD2. The CDR3 totals 17 residues. Germline-derived CDR1 and CDR2 are SGHTA and FQGNSA. The V segment lost 1 base and the J segment 3 bases; nucleotides outside the gene matches: 12. The CDR3 reads CASSLEWGGERIYEQYF. The DNA of the CDR3 is TGTGCCAGCAGCTTAGAATGGGGGGGAGAGCGGATCTACGAGCAGTACTTC.

Points on this clone: Other DNA sequences in this sample translate to the same CDR3. The V gene is TRBV19, the J gene TRBJ1-5; no definite D call. The length of the CDR3 is 13 residues. V was clipped by 2 bases and J by 3 bases, with 5 bases between them. Looked up from germline, CDR1 is LNHDA and CDR2 is SQIVND (reference sequence). CDR3 amino acids: CASSISINQPQHF. As DNA, the CDR3 is TGTGCCAGTAGTATATCCATCAATCAGCCCCAGCATTTT.

The rearrangement links TRBV18 to TRBJ1-6, with TRBD1 identical over 7 bases. Germline V gene sequence: CDR1 KGHSH, CDR2 LQKENI. The CDR3 runs 15 residues. V was clipped by 3 bases and J by 7 bases; unmatched bases: 6. Here the CDR3 reads CASSPDRSLNSPLHF. The CDR3 region has the DNA TGTGCCAGCTCACCGGACAGGAGCTTAAATTCACCCCTCCACTTT.

The chain has TRBV6-6 and TRBJ2-4; D is ambiguous. The V and J ends lost 6 bases and 1 base respectively, with 16 bases between them. Germline CDR1 and CDR2: MNHNY and SVGAGI (reference sequence). The CDR3 loop spans 16 amino acids. CDR3 region: CASSPLELGAKNIQYF. CDR3 DNA sequence: TGTGCCAGCAGCCCGCTTGAGTTGGGGGCCAAAAACATTCAGTACTTC.

V is TRBV6-5 and J is TRBJ1-3, with D tentatively TRBD1 (5 bases). The V and J ends lost 2 bases and 0 bases respectively, with 8 bases between them. Germline V lookup: CDR1 MNHEY, CDR2 SVGAGI. The CDR3 contains 15 residues. CDR3 in amino acids: CASSYGGGSGNTIYF. In DNA form, the CDR3 reads TGTGCCAGCAGTTACGGGGGAGGCTCTGGAAACACCATATATTTT.

The chain links TRBV29-1 to TRBJ2-5; the D gene could be TRBD1 or TRBD2 (5 bases each). The DNA end is a closer match to TRBJ2-7, so the J assignment may be wrong. The germline gives CDR1 SQVTM, CDR2 ANQGSEA. The CDR3 sequence is 13 residues long. CDR3 nucleotide sequence: TGCAGCGCCCGGGACGGAGGTTCCTACGAGCAGTACTTC. Translated, it gives CSARDGGSYEQYF.